The clone carrying this T cell receptor (beta chain) was counted between two and nine times. Its antigen is unknown. The data stem from a study of post-analysis software for immune sequencing data. Study outcomes and limitations: Among multiple sclerosis patients, normalized Chao1 diversity was significantly below that of controls. Included in a set of roughly 5 TRBV segments more frequent in patients than controls were TRBV5-6, TRBV5-1 and TRBV20-1.

Presence of unique molecular identifiers characterized the TCR beta cDNA libraries. Hundreds of thousands of cDNA molecules came from about 1 to 10 million T cells. TCRdb ran MiXCR on the PCR reads and lists one entry per CDR3 protein. The repertoire has roughly 800,000 distinct CDR3 sequences, roughly 30% of them found once; the top ten carry approximately 0.55%. From germline, CDR1 is DFQATT and CDR2 SNEGSKA (reference sequence). V was pared by 4 bases and J by 1 base, with 10 bases between. There are 13 residues in the CDR3. Sequencing input: blood. This sequence was found in a girl between 5 and 17 years old with multiple sclerosis. The chain has TRBV20-1 and TRBJ2-5; no firm D call. CDR3 DNA sequence: TGCAGTGCTAATACTGGGTCCCAAGAGACCCAGTACTTC. Protein product: CSANTGSQETQYF.